Sequencing of this T cell receptor beta chain was carried out in a study of shared clonotypes between healthy human individuals. The study's findings and limits: Clonotypes shared by all four donors outscored non-shared clonotypes in generation probability.

Subsets obtained from CD4+ cells comprised CD45RA+ naive and CD45RA-negative memory cells. This clone was seen a handful of times. Its cognate antigen is unknown. V shed 7 bases, J shed 0 bases, and the junction held 5 bases outside the gene matches. Per the germline V gene, CDR1 is SNHLY and CDR2 is FYNNEI. This CDR3 spans 14 amino acids. In replicate PCRs of sorted subsets, 150 to 200 ng DNA, roughly 31,000 T cell genomes, was used. Profiled with immunoSEQ multiplex PCR; TCRdb holds only in-frame clones, not every one. Of more than 2,000,000 clones listed, approximately 92% are singletons. The genes are TRBV2 and TRBJ1-2; 7 bases are shared with TRBD1. The sample was naive CD4+ T cells sorted from blood. Specified subset: CD45RA+ positively selected. This TCR was recovered from a young man in good health. The chain's CDR3 is CASTRQGANYGYTF. CDR3 coding DNA: TGTGCCAGCACTCGACAGGGCGCTAACTATGGCTACACCTTC.